The clone carrying this T cell receptor (beta chain) was seen a handful of times. The antigen is unknown. This CDR3 is also generated by other DNA sequences in the sample. This sample was included in a study of OX40 agonist ivuxolimab in advanced cancers. As for the study in general: With ivuxolimab, an agonistic anti-OX40 (CD134) antibody, patients were treated. Among those treated, three patients had partial responses, one with hepatocellular carcinoma and two with cutaneous melanoma.

The protocol was immunoSEQ multiplex PCR, while the TCRdb copy is restricted to in-frame clones and leaves out a portion. The sample holds tens of thousands of clones; around 80% are singletons and the top ten take 5%. Study-level points and caveats: By week 6 at 0.1 to 3.0 mg/kg, blood CD4+ and CD8+ T cells had expanded clonally.

This CDR3 has 15 residues. Germline V gene sequence: CDR1 MDHEN, CDR2 SYDVKM. V was clipped by 2 bases and J by 3 bases, with 12 bases between them. The source material was CD4+ or CD8+ T cells sorted from blood, sampled in a trial of the OX40 agonist ivuxolimab. This receptor was taken from an adult with an advanced solid tumor such as melanoma, head and neck, liver or kidney cancer. J is TRBJ2-3 and V is TRBV28, with D perhaps matching TRBD1 or TRBD2 (6 bases each). The CDR3 coding sequence is TGTGCCAGCAGTTTACGGGGGCGCAGGACAGATACGCAGTATTTT. Amino acid sequence: CASSLRGRRTDTQYF. Using reference TRBV28 and TRBJ2-3 for the parts outside the CDR3, the full variable domain is DVKVTQSSRYLVKRTGEKVFLECVQDMDHENMFWYRQDPGLGLRLIYFSYDVKMKEKGDIPEGYSVSREKKERFSLILESASTNQTSMYLCASSLRGRRTDTQYFGPGTRLTVL.